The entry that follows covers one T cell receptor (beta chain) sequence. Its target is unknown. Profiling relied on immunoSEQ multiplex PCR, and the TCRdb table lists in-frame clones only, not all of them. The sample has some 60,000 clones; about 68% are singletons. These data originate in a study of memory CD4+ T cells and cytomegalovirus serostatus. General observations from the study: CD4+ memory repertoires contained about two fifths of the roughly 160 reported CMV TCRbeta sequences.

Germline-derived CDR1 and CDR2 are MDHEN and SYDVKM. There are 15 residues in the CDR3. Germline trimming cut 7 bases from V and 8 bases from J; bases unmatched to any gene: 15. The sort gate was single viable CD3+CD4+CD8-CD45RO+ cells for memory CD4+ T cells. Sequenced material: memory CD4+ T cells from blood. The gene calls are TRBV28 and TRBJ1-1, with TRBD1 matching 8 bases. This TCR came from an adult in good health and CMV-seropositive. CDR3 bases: TGTGCCAGCACTAGAGGACAGGGCTTGAGGTCGGAAGCTTTCTTT. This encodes CASTRGQGLRSEAFF.